This paragraph covers one T cell receptor beta chain sequence. How the authors handled the data: It was from reference gene primer amplification that nucleated cell counts were estimated. Sequencing used immunoSEQ multiplex PCR; TCRdb keeps in-frame clones, though not all of them. V, J and clone size are those of that table, while D and trimming were read from the DNA. Altogether hundreds of thousands of clones are present, about 89% being singletons, with the ten largest covering around 1.3%. These data are taken from a study of blood T cell repertoires in COVID-19. Turning to the study itself: The study drew acute and convalescent COVID-19 samples from the United States, Italy and Spain. In each case, the material was cDNA or gDNA derived from T cells, B-cell-depleted T cells, or PBMCs.

The CDR3 runs to 14 residues. Trimming removed 4 bases from V and 5 bases from J, with 14 bases in between. Germline assignment: CDR1 SGHTA and CDR2 FQGTGA. This clonotype was obtained from a man between 35 and 55 years old with acute or convalescent COVID-19. The specimen was peripheral blood. This chain joins TRBV7-3 and TRBJ1-1, with D perhaps matching TRBD1 (5 bases). Here the CDR3 reads CASSSGREGTEAFF. CDR3 DNA: TGTGCCAGCAGCTCCGGGAGGGAGGGGACTGAAGCTTTCTTT.